This paragraph covers one T cell receptor (beta chain) sequence. No antigen is known for it. No much larger clone exists at a distance of one base, and base qualities are not known. Including cysteine and phenylalanine, the CDR3 has 13 amino acids. The read is trimmed to its CDR3 DNA, 39 bases read in frame from base 1. The junction shows trimming of 0 bases on V and 6 bases on J, plus 6 bases between the germline ends. CDR1 LGHNA and CDR2 YSLEER are derived from the germline V gene. This specimen comes from a study of T cell repertoires in cytomegalovirus infection (dated by TCRdb to between 2018 and 2020). Looking at the study overall: Because public TCR beta signatures pointed to carriage of CMV infection together with the matching HLA type, the HLA type of each donor mattered for the analysis. General conclusions and limits of the study: In the ex vivo response, HLA-C-restricted CMV-specific TCR beta clonotypes were dominant, and in two of eight donors the single most frequent clonotype came from this HLA-C-restricted group. In both this cohort and an independent cohort of several hundred donors, the cumulative frequency of public TCR beta family members distinguished carriers of CMV infection plus the relevant HLA type.

For sequencing, an Illumina HiSeq 1500 was employed. Using fastp trimming at Q25 and MiXCR clonotype assembly, TCRdb reanalyzed the public sequencing data and kept in-frame beta chains. Rows are unified per CDR3 protein, each entry keeping the most common DNA and genes. Recorded for this sample are about 400,000 distinct CDR3 sequences; about a sixth of them occurred a single time. Of the sample, around 10% falls within the top ten clones. What was sequenced was PBMCs. The receptor chain draws on TRBV4-3 and TRBJ1-5, with an unclear D gene assignment. The clonotype comes from a human donor in good health (CMV status not recorded). Some clones in this sample may be carry-over from other donors' samples. For the CDR3, the sequence is CASSQEKRQPQHF. The DNA sequence is as follows: TGCGCCAGCAGCCAAGAGAAGCGTCAGCCCCAGCATTTT.